This record concerns one TCR beta chain sequence. The target antigen is unknown. This specimen comes from a study of shared clonotypes between healthy human individuals. Using immunoSEQ multiplex PCR, the repertoire was profiled, and TCRdb retains in-frame clones only, with some absent. The sample carries some 2.1 million clones, about 95% recorded once. The authors divided CD4+ cells into CD45RA+ naive and CD45RA-negative memory subsets. The CDR3 contains 16 residues. Trimming removed 4 bases from V and 0 bases from J, with 15 bases in between. The germline CDR1 and CDR2 sequences are GTSNPN and SVGIG (reference sequence). Findings of the study overall: Sampling used blood alone; tissue repertoires probably differ. The study found roughly 5% of naive CD4 clonotypes shared across a handful of donors.

The V gene is TRBV30, the J gene TRBJ1-4; tentative D call: TRBD1 (6 bases). The sequence came from a young man in good health. Sequenced: naive CD4+ T cells sorted from blood. As for subset: CD45RA+ positively selected. Here the CDR3 DNA reads TGTGCCTGGAAGGGGGGGTTGTATGCAACTAATGAAAAACTGTTTTTT. It translates to CAWKGGLYATNEKLFF.